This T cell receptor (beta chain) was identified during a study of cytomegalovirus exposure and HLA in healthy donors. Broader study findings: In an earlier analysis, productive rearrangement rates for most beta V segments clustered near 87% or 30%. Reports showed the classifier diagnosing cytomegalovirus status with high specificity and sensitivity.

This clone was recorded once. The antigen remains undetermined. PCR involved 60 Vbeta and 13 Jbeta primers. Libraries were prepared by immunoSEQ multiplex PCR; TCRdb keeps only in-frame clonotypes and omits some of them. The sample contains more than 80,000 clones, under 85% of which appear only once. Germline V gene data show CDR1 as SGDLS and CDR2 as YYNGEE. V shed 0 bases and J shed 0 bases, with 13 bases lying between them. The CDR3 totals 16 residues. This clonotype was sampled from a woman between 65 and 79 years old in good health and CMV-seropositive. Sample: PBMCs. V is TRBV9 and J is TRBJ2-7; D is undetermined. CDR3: CASSVGGSLFSYEQYF. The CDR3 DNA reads TGTGCCAGCAGCGTAGGAGGTAGCTTATTCTCCTACGAGCAGTACTTC. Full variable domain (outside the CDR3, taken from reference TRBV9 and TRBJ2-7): DSGVTQTPKHLITATGQRVTLRCSPRSGDLSVYWYQQSLDQGLQFLIQYYNGEERAKGNILERFSAQQFPDLHSELNLSSLELGDSALYFCASSVGGSLFSYEQYFGPGTRLTVT.